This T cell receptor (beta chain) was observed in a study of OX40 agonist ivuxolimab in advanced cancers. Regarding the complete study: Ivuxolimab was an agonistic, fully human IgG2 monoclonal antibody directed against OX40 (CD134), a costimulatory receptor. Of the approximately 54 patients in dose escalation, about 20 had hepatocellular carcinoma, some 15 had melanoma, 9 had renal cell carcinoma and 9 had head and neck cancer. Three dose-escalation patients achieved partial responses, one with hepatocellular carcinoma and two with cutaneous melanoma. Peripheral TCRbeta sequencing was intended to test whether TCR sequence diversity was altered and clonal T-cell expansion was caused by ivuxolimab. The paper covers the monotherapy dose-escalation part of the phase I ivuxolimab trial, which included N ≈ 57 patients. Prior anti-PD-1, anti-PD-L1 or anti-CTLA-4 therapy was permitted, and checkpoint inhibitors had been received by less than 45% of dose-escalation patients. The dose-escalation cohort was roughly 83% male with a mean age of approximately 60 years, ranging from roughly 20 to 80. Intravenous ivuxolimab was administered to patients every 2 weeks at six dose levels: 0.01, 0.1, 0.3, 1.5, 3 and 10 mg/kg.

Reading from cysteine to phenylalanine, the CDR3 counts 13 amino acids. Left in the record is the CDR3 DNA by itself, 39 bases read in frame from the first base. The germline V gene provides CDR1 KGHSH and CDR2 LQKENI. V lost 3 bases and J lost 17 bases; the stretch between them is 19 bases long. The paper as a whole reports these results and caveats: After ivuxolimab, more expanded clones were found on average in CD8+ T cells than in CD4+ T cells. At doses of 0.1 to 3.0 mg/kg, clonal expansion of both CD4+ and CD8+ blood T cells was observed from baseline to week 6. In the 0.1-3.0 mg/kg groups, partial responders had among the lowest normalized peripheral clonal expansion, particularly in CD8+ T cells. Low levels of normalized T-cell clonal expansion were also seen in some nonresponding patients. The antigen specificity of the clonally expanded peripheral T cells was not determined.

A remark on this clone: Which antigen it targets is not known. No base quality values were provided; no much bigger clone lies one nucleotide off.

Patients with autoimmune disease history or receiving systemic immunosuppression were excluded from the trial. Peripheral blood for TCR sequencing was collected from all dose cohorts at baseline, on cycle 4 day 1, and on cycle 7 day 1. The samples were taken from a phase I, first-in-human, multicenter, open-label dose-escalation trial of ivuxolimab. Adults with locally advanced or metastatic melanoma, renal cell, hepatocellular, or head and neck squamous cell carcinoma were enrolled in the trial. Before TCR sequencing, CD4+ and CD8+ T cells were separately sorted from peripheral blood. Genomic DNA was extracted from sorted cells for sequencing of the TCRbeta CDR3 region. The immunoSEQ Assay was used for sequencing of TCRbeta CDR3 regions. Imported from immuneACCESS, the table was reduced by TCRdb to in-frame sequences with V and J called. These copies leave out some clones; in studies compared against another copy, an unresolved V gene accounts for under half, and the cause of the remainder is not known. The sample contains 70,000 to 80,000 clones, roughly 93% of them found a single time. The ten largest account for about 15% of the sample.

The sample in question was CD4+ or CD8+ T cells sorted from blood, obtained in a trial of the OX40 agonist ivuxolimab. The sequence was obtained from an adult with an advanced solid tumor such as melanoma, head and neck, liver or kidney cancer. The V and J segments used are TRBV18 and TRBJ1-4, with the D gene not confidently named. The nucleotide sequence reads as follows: TGTGCCAGCTCACCTGATTTCGCCGACACACCTTTTTTT. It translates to CASSPDFADTPFF.